This T cell receptor (beta chain) was captured in a study of T cells in tumors after PD-1 blockade. Background on the study: Some patients also took daily vismodegib 150 mg during anti-PD-1 treatment.

Tumor or blood genomic DNA was sequenced, with inputs of about 550 ng to 6,004 ng. The method was immunoSEQ multiplex PCR; TCRdb's version includes in-frame clones alone and lacks a portion of them. Here the sample spans about 33,000 clones, over 75% being singletons. Trimming shortened V by 1 base and J by 1 base, and 7 bases separated the two germline ends. Germline V gene data show CDR1 as SGHTA and CDR2 as FQGTGA. There are 14 residues in the CDR3. Concerning this clone itself: Its cognate antigen is unknown.

The study's findings and limits: Some novel exhausted tumor clones appeared in pre-treatment blood, suggesting peripheral recruitment.

The chain uses TRBV7-3 and TRBJ1-1; perhaps TRBD1 as D (5 bases). The TCR sequence derives from a human donor with basal cell carcinoma. Sequencing was performed on PBMCs, taken before anti-PD-1 treatment. The CDR3 DNA is TGTGCCAGCAGCTTAATGGGGGGGAACACTGAAGCTTTCTTT. Translation: CASSLMGGNTEAFF.